Presented here are 25 T cell receptor beta chains from one specimen sequenced in a study of blood T cell repertoires in COVID-19. Assay used: immunoSEQ multiplex PCR; TCRdb lists only in-frame clones, some missing. Here the sample spans tens of thousands of clones, around 78% being singletons. The specimen sequenced was peripheral blood. The receptors stem from a human donor in a cohort sampled during active COVID-19.

The chain's CDR3 is CASSDWQGNTEAFF. The CDR3 nucleotides are TGTGCCAGCAGTGATTGGCAGGGGAACACTGAAGCTTTCTTT. The chain combines TRBV25-1 with TRBJ1-1; a weak D match, TRBD1 (5 bases). Trimming took 3 bases from V and 1 from J, leaving 9 bases between them. The CDR3 runs to 14 residues. Germline assignment: CDR1 MGHDK and CDR2 SYGVNS.

This chain links TRBV12-5 with TRBJ2-7; 12 bases line up with TRBD1. The junction had 4 bases not matched to a gene; V was cut back by 5 bases and J by 2 bases. There are 15 residues in the CDR3. Per germline, CDR1 LGHNT and CDR2 FRNRAP. The CDR3: CASGLGTGGTYEQYF. The CDR3 nucleotides are TGTGCTAGTGGTCTCGGGACAGGGGGCACCTACGAGCAGTACTTC.

This chain connects TRBV7-9 to TRBJ1-1, with D unclear. The CDR3 spans 16 residues. The V end was cut by 3 bases, the J end by 5 bases, with 19 bases between. Germline V gives CDR1 SEHNR, CDR2 FQNEAQ (reference sequence). CDR3 nucleotides: TGTGCCAGCAGCTTTTTGTCAGGAGGGATGATGACTGAAGCTTTCTTT. This encodes CASSFLSGGMMTEAFF. The full variable domain, in which reference TRBV7-9 and TRBJ1-1 provide the parts outside the CDR3, is DTGVSQNPRHKITKRGQNVTFRCDPISEHNRLYWYRQTLGQGPEFLTYFQNEAQLEKSRLLSDRFSAERPKGSFSTLEIQRTEQGDSAMYLCASSFLSGGMMTEAFFGQGTRLTVV.

The chain links TRBV19 to TRBJ2-7; possibly TRBD1 for D (6 bases). V was trimmed by 6 bases and J by 6 bases, leaving 15 bases between them. Germline V CDR1 and CDR2: LNHDA, SQIVND (reference sequence). This CDR3 comprises 13 residues. CDR3 bases: TGTGCCAGTAGCGCAGGGGTGGGTTTCGAGCAGTACTTC. Its protein product is CASSAGVGFEQYF. Supplemented by reference TRBV19 and TRBJ2-7, the full variable domain reads DGGITQSPKYLFRKEGQNVTLSCEQNLNHDAMYWYRQDPGQGLRLIYYSQIVNDFQKGDIAEGYSVSREKKESFPLTVTSAQKNPTAFYLCASSAGVGFEQYFGPGTRLTVT.

The rearrangement uses TRBV28 and TRBJ1-5; D may be TRBD1 (6 bases). The V gene's germline CDR1 is MDHEN and CDR2 SYDVKM. This CDR3 comprises 15 residues. Trimming removed 6 bases at V and 5 bases at J, with 17 bases between. The CDR3 DNA sequence: TGTGCCAGCAGACCAAAGGGGGGGATTTATCAGCCCCAGCATTTT. Translated, it gives CASRPKGGIYQPQHF.

CDR3 residues: CASSPIAGNNEQFF. CDR3 sequence (DNA): TGTGCCAGCAGCCCTATAGCGGGGAACAATGAGCAGTTCTTC. The V gene is TRBV7-9, the J gene TRBJ2-1, with 8 bases matching TRBD2. CDR3 length: 14 amino acids. The junction had 5 bases not matched to a gene; V was cut back by 5 bases and J by 5 bases. The germline V gene encodes CDR1 SEHNR and CDR2 FQNEAQ (reference sequence).

The chain is built from TRBV30 and TRBJ1-2; no firm D call. CDR3 length: 12 amino acids. Germline CDR1 GTSNPN, CDR2 SVGIG (reference sequence). The V end was cut by 4 bases, the J end by 3 bases, with 9 bases between. CDR3 DNA sequence: TGTGCCTGGACAGGCTTATACTATGGCTACACCTTC. As protein: CAWTGLYYGYTF. The variable domain in full, completed from reference TRBV30 and TRBJ1-2, reads SQTIHQWPATLVQPVGSPLSLECTVEGTSNPNLYWYRQAAGRGLQLLFYSVGIGQISSEVPQNLSASRPQDRQFILSSKKLLLSDSGFYLCAWTGLYYGYTFGSGTRLTVV.

Of note for this clone: Relative to the germline gene, one junction end is altered; a read error may explain this. The chain couples TRBV7-7 to TRBJ1-2; D is perhaps TRBD1 (5 bases). The CDR3 covers 15 residues. CDR1 and CDR2 from the germline V gene are SSHAT and FNYEAQ (reference sequence). DNA of the CDR3: TGTGCTAGCAGCTTAGGTTTTGGGACTATCAATCGCTACACCTTC. Amino acid sequence: CASSLGFGTINRYTF.

The chain recombines TRBV5-4 with TRBJ1-2, with 10 nucleotides matching TRBD1. This CDR3 has 14 amino acids. The V gene end was trimmed by 4 bases and the J gene end by 5 bases; junction bases not matched to a gene: 5. Looked up from germline, CDR1 is SGHNT and CDR2 is YYREEE (reference sequence). CDR3 residues: CASSPGTGVYGYTF. Written as DNA, the CDR3 is TGTGCCAGCAGCCCCGGGACAGGGGTTTATGGCTACACCTTC.

This CDR3 reads CATSRTRSGANVLTF. The CDR3 DNA sequence: TGTGCCACCAGCAGGACACGCTCTGGGGCCAACGTCCTGACTTTC. The chain joins TRBV15 to TRBJ2-6; D uncertain. The CDR3 loop spans 15 amino acids. From germline, CDR1 is LNHNV and CDR2 YYDKDF (reference sequence). V was shortened by 3 bases and J by 0 bases, with 6 bases between the two germline ends.

This clone was counted between two and nine times. The chain joins TRBV4-1 to TRBJ2-7, with D maybe TRBD1 (5 bases). Germline V lookup: CDR1 MGHRA, CDR2 YSYEKL. Trimming removed 1 base from V and 0 bases from J, with 10 bases in between. The CDR3 covers 15 residues. The CDR3 sequence is CASSQVTESSYEQYF. As DNA, the CDR3 is TGCGCCAGCAGCCAAGTGACAGAGAGCTCCTACGAGCAGTACTTC.

The chain uses TRBV6-5 and TRBJ1-2, with TRBD1 identical over 8 bases. There are 15 residues in the CDR3. After removal of 6 bases from V and 4 bases from J, the junction contained 10 bases not matched to a gene. The germline gives CDR1 MNHEY, CDR2 SVGAGI. The CDR3 coding sequence is TGTGCCAGCAGAACCAGGACAGGGACCCTCTATGGCTACACCTTC. Amino acid sequence: CASRTRTGTLYGYTF.

For the CDR3, the DNA is TGTGCCAGCAGCTTGCAGCGGGAGTCAGACGAGCAGTACTTC. Translation: CASSLQRESDEQYF. The chain uses TRBV5-5 and TRBJ2-7, with 8 bases lining up with TRBD2. The CDR3 covers 14 residues. Germline V gives CDR1 SGHKS, CDR2 YYEKEE (reference sequence). The trim removed 1 base at V and 5 bases at J, leaving 5 bases unmatched.

The chain couples TRBV7-9 to TRBJ1-1; 10 nucleotides agree with TRBD1. The CDR3 runs 16 residues. V was pared by 7 bases and J by 5 bases, with 13 bases of the junction left unmatched. Germline CDR1 reads SEHNR; CDR2 reads FQNEAQ (reference sequence). The DNA of the CDR3 is TGTGCCAGCACCGCCCGGGACAGGGGTGGGTGGACTGAAGCTTTCTTT. Translating gives CASTARDRGGWTEAFF.

The chain has TRBV4-1 and TRBJ2-6; D gene unclear. The CDR3 runs to 17 residues. Germline CDR1 is MGHRA and CDR2 is YSYEKL. V was pared by 1 base and J by 1 base, with 11 bases between. The CDR3 coding sequence is TGCGCCAGCAGCCAAGTAGGAGTGACTTCTGGGGCCAACGTCCTGACTTTC. Amino acids: CASSQVGVTSGANVLTF.

The chain combines TRBV7-9 with TRBJ2-7; D is undetermined. The V end was cut by 11 bases, the J end by 0 bases, with 8 bases between. The CDR3 totals 11 residues. Germline V gene sequence: CDR1 SEHNR, CDR2 FQNEAQ (reference sequence). In DNA, the CDR3 is TGTGCCCTGGAGAGCTCCTACGAGCAGTACTTC. The encoded protein is CALESSYEQYF.

This chain connects TRBV28 to TRBJ1-4, with D uncertain. The germline gives CDR1 MDHEN, CDR2 SYDVKM. The CDR3 spans 13 residues. Trimming removed 4 bases from V and 5 bases from J, with 8 bases in between. The CDR3 DNA reads TGTGCCAGCAGTTCGGACTACAATGAAAAACTGTTTTTT. It yields the protein CASSSDYNEKLFF.

V usage is TRBV11-2 and J usage is TRBJ1-2; the D gene is possibly TRBD1 (6 bases). Germline V gives CDR1 SGHAT, CDR2 FQNNGV. V was clipped by 2 bases and J by 0 bases, with 16 bases between them. This CDR3 spans 17 amino acids. CDR3 nucleotide sequence: TGTGCCAGCAGCTTAAGGACAGACTATTTAGCTAACTATGGCTACACCTTC. It encodes CASSLRTDYLANYGYTF.

This rearrangement joins TRBV4-2 to TRBJ2-5, with D possibly being TRBD2 (5 bases). The CDR3 contains 12 residues. Deletions cut 6 bases from V and 7 bases from J, with 12 bases between. CDR1 is LGHNA, CDR2 YNFKEQ, per germline. The chain's CDR3 is CASRHTEGTQYF. The CDR3 DNA reads as TGTGCCAGCAGGCATACAGAGGGGACCCAGTACTTC.

The chain combines TRBV18 with TRBJ2-7; D is possibly TRBD2 (5 bases). This CDR3 contains 14 residues. Trimming took 2 bases from V and 3 from J, leaving 11 bases between them. Germline V lookup: CDR1 KGHSH, CDR2 LQKENI. The CDR3 nucleotides are TGTGCCAGCTCACCAAACGTGGAGGACTACGAGCAGTACTTC. The encoded protein is CASSPNVEDYEQYF.

J is TRBJ1-1 and V is TRBV6-1; 8 nucleotides match TRBD1. Unmatched junction bases numbered 10, after V lost 4 bases and J lost 0 bases. In germline, CDR1 is MNHNS, CDR2 SASEGT. The CDR3 consists of 17 residues. In DNA form, the CDR3 reads TGTGCCAGCAGTGCTCCGGACAGGGACGTTATGAACACTGAAGCTTTCTTT. This translates into CASSAPDRDVMNTEAFF.

This clone was counted a single time. This chain uses TRBV4-3 with TRBJ1-1; no reliable D call. The germline V gene has CDR1 LGHNA and CDR2 YSLEER. The CDR3 contains 15 residues. V was clipped by 3 bases and J by 8 bases, with 19 bases between them. The CDR3 region is CASSQGGLRNREAFF. The DNA of the CDR3 is TGCGCCAGCAGCCAGGGCGGGCTGAGGAACCGCGAAGCTTTCTTT.

The chain links TRBV5-1 to TRBJ2-7; weak D call: TRBD2 (5 bases). Trimming pared 4 bases from V and 2 bases from J, leaving 19 bases between. CDR3 length equals 16 residues. Germline CDR1 and CDR2: SGHRS and YFSETQ. CDR3 sequence reads: CASSPDGPWETYEQYF. The CDR3 DNA reads as TGCGCCAGCAGCCCCGATGGCCCATGGGAGACCTACGAGCAGTACTTC.

The rearrangement uses TRBV4-1 and TRBJ1-5; 7 bases map to TRBD1. The CDR3 extends over 16 amino acids. Germline V gene sequence: CDR1 MGHRA, CDR2 YSYEKL. V dropped 2 bases and J dropped 2; count of bases not matched to a gene: 6. CDR3: CASSQQGEGGNQPQHF. The CDR3 bases are TGCGCCAGCAGCCAACAGGGGGAAGGGGGCAATCAGCCCCAGCATTTT.

V gene TRBV11-3 combines with J gene TRBJ2-7; 8 bases are shared with TRBD1. The CDR3 totals 15 residues. The V gene end was trimmed by 5 bases and the J gene end by 2 bases; junction bases not matched to a gene: 8. The germline gives CDR1 SGHNT, CDR2 YENEEA. The CDR3 region is CASSDWDRLTYEQYF. CDR3 nucleotide sequence: TGTGCCAGCAGCGACTGGGACAGGCTAACCTACGAGCAGTACTTC.